Sequencing of this T cell receptor (beta chain) was carried out in a study of blood T cell repertoires in COVID-19 (dated by TCRdb to 2020 to 2021). For the wider study: Collaborator samples came from the United States, Italy and Spain and covered acute and convalescent phases of COVID-19. The material from the prospective study consisted of cDNA or gDNA derived from T cells, B-cell-depleted T cells, or PBMCs. Subjects who had been exposed to COVID-19, were actively infected with it, or had recovered from it provided the deeply sampled blood TCRbeta repertoires that made up the dataset. The repertoires were released in a freely available public database meant as a resource for research on the immune response to SARS-CoV-2. Samples came from the ongoing ImmuneRACE study (first 160 participants) plus 1,254 subjects from 6 global collaborators. A de-identified subject ID, COVID-19 status, age in years and sex were almost always included in the sample metadata. Where available, HLA class I and class II types were taken from metadata supplied by the sample provider and were not determined by assay-based typing. On the study overall, not on this receptor specifically: Clinical and demographic metadata were provided uncurated, with the amount varying by source and participant.

One collaborating source in Seattle enrolled patients during active infection and followed them longitudinally through the course of disease. Each collaborating institution followed its own protocols to collect whole blood in K2EDTA tubes. For TCRbeta analysis, collaborators shipped samples as frozen whole blood, isolated PBMCs, or DNA extracted from either of those sample types. V is reduced by 6 bases and J by 0 bases, leaving a spacing of 8 bases between them. Taken from cysteine to phenylalanine, the CDR3 has 14 residues. Only the CDR3 portion is preserved as DNA: 42 bases, with reading frame beginning at the first base. CDR1 ENHRY and CDR2 SYGVKD are derived from the germline V gene. As for this clone: The specificity of this receptor is unknown. No base quality information exists; no much larger clone differs at one position.

TCRbeta CDR3 regions were amplified from genomic DNA by means of the immunoSEQ Assay, a bias-controlled multiplex PCR. On the study's bioinformatics: The number of nucleated cells in each sample was estimated by amplification of reference gene primers within the assay. Sequence reads were collapsed and filtered to measure the absolute abundance of every unique TCRbeta CDR3 rearrangement. For each sample, productive Simpson clonality was calculated as the square root of Simpson's diversity index over productive rearrangements. As stored in TCRdb, this immuneACCESS dataset retains in-frame rearrangements with V and J assigned. A fraction of the clones does not appear; measured against another copy, unresolved V genes explain less than half of the discrepancy, and the remainder lacks a known reason. D and trimming come from the DNA, and the V and J calls and clone size come from that table. The sample table holds tens of thousands of clones, of which 90% were seen once. 0.4% to 0.55% of the sample comes from the top ten.

The rearranged segments are TRBV10-3 and TRBJ1-4; the D segment could be TRBD1, given 6 matching bases. Sequenced input: peripheral blood. The TCR comes from a man between 50 and 59 years old with COVID-19, enrolled during active disease. The CDR3 region: CAIRDSATNEKLFF. DNA sequence: TGTGCCATCAGGGACAGTGCAACTAATGAAAAACTGTTTTTT.